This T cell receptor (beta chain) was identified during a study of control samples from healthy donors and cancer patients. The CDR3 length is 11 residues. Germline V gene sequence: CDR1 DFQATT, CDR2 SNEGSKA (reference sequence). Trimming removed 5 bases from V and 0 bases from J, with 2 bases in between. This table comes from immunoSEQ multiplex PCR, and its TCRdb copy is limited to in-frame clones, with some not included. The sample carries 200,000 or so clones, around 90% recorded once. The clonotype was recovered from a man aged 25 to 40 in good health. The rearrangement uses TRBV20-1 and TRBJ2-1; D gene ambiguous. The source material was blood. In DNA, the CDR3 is TGCAGTGCTGACTCCTACAATGAGCAGTTCTTC. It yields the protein CSADSYNEQFF.